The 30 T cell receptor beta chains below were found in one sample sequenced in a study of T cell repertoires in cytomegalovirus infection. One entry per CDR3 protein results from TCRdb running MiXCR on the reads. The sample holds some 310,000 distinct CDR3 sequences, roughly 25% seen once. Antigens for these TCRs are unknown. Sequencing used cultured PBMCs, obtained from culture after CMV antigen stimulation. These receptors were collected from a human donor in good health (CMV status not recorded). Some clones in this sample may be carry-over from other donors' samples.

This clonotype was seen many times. The CDR3 region is CASSLTRWAGAFF. The CDR3 DNA is TGTGCCAGCAGCTTGACTCGATGGGCGGGAGCTTTCTTT. V gene TRBV7-2 combines with J gene TRBJ1-1, with unresolved D. Between the trimmed V and J ends, which lost 3 bases and 10 bases, there was a span of 15 bases. The germline gives CDR1 SGHTA, CDR2 FQGNSA. This CDR3 region has 13 residues.

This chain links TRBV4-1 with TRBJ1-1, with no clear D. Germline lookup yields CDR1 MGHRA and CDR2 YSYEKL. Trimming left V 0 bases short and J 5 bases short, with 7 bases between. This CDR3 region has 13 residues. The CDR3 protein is CASSQDSQTEAFF. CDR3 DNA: TGCGCCAGCAGCCAAGACTCCCAGACTGAAGCTTTCTTT.

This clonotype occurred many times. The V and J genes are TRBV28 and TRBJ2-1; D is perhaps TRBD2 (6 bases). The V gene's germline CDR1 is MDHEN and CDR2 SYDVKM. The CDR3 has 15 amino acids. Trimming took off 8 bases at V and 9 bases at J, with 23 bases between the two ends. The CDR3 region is CASRVEGFIKGEQFF. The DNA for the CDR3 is TGTGCCAGCCGTGTGGAGGGGTTTATCAAGGGTGAGCAGTTCTTC.

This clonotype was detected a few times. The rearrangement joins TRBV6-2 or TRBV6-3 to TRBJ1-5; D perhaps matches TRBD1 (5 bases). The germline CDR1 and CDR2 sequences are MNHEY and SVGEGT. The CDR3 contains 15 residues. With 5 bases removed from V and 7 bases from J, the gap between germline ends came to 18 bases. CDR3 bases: TGTGCCAGCAGTGACCCAGAAGCCGGGGGACAGCCCCAGCATTTT. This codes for CASSDPEAGGQPQHF.

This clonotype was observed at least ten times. The CDR3 coding sequence is TGTGCCAGCAGCGAAACCGGGACTAGAGGGGAGACCCAGTACTTC. It yields the protein CASSETGTRGETQYF. This chain connects TRBV7-6 to TRBJ2-5; 8 bases match TRBD2. The V gene end was trimmed by 5 bases and the J gene end by 5 bases; junction bases not matched to a gene: 10. CDR1 is SGHVS, CDR2 FNYEAQ, per germline. The length of the CDR3 is 15 residues.

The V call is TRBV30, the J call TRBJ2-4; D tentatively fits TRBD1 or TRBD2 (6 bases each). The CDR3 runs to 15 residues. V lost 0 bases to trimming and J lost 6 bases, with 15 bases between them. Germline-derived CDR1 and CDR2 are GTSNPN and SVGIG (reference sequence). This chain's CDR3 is CAWSVGFGGRNIQYF. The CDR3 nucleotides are TGTGCCTGGAGTGTTGGGTTCGGGGGCCGAAACATTCAGTACTTC.

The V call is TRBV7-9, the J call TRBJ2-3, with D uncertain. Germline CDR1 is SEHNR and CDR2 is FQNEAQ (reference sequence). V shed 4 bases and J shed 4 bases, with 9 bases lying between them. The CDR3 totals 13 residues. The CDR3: CASSSVRADTQYF. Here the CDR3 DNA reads TGTGCCAGCAGCTCTGTCCGGGCAGATACGCAGTATTTT.

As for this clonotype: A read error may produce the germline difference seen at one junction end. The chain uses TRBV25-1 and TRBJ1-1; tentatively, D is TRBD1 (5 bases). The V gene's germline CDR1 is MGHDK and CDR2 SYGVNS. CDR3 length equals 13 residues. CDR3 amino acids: CDSSEYDQRDAFF. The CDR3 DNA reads TGTGACAGCAGCGAATATGATCAACGGGACGCTTTCTTT.

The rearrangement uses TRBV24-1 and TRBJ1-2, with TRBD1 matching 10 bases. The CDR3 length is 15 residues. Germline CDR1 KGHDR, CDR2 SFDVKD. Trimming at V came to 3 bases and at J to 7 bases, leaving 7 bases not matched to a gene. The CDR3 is CATSDPGTGDRGYTF. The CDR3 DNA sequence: TGTGCCACCAGTGATCCTGGGACAGGGGATCGTGGCTACACCTTC.

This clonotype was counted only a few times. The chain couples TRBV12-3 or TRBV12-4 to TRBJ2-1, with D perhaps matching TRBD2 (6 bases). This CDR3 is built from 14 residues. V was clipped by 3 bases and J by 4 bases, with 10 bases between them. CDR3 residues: CASSLALAYNEQFF. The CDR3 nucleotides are TGTGCCAGCAGTTTGGCCCTAGCGTACAATGAGCAGTTCTTC.

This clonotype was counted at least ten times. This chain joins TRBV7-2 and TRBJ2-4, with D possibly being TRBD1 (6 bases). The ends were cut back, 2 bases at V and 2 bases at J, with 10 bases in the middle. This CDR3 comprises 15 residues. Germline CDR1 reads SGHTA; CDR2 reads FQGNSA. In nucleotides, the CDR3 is TGTGCCAGCAGCTTATACCAGGGGACCAAAAACATTCAGTACTTC. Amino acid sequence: CASSLYQGTKNIQYF.

The CDR3 DNA is TGCAGTGCCCTTAGGACTGTCCATGAGCAGTTCTTC. Its translation is CSALRTVHEQFF. The chain is built from TRBV20-1 and TRBJ2-1; a possible D gene is TRBD2 (5 bases). Trimming left V 6 bases short and J 8 bases short, with 14 bases between. This CDR3 is 12 amino acids long. Germline V gives CDR1 DFQATT, CDR2 SNEGSKA (reference sequence).

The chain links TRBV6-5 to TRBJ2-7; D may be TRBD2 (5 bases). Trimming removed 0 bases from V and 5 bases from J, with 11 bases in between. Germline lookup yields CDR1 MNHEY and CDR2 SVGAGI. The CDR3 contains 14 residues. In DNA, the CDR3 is TGTGCCAGCAGTTACTCACATGGGAGTGACGAGCAGTACTTC. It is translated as CASSYSHGSDEQYF.

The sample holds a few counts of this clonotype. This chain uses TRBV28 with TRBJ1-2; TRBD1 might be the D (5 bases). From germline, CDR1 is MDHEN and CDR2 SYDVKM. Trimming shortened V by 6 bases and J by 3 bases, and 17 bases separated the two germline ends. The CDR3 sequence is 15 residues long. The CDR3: CASSQLQGGDYGYTF. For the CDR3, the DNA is TGTGCCAGCAGCCAACTTCAGGGTGGGGACTATGGCTACACCTTC.

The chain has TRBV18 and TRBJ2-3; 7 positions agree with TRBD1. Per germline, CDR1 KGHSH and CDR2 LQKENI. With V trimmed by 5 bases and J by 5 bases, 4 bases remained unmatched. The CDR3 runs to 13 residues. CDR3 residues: CASSTAGGDTQYF. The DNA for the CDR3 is TGTGCCAGCTCAACTGCAGGGGGAGATACGCAGTATTTT.

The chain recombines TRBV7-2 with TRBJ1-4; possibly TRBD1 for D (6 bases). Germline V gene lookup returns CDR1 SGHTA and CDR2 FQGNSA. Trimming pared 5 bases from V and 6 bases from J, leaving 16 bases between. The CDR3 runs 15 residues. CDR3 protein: CASSPGGGGDEKLFF. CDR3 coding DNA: TGTGCCAGCAGCCCCGGAGGGGGGGGGGATGAAAAACTGTTTTTT.

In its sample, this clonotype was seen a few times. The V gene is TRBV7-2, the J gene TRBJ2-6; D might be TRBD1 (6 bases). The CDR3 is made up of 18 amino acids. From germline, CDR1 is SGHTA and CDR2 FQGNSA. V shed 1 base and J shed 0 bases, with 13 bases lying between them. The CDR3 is CASSLGGQASSGANVLTF. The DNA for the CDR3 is TGTGCCAGCAGCTTAGGGGGACAAGCCAGCTCTGGGGCCAACGTCCTGACTTTC.

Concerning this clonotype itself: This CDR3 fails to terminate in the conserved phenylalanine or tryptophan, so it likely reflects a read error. CDR3 nucleotide sequence: TGTGCCATCAGAGACAGGTCACCGAGTGGAAAACTGTTTGTT. Amino acid sequence: CAIRDRSPSGKLFV. The J gene is TRBJ1-4, the V gene TRBV10-3; TRBD1 is a possible D gene (6 bases). Per the germline V gene, CDR1 is ENHRY and CDR2 is SYGVKD. Trimming cost V 6 bases and J 10 bases, with 18 bases left between them. The CDR3 runs 14 residues.

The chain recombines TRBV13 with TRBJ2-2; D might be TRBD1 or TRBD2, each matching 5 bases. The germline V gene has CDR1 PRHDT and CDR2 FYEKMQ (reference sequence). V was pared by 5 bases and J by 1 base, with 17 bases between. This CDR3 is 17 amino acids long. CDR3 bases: TGTGCCAGCAGCCCACCTGGGGGTTCTGGGAACACCGGGGAGCTGTTTTTT. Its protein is CASSPPGGSGNTGELFF.

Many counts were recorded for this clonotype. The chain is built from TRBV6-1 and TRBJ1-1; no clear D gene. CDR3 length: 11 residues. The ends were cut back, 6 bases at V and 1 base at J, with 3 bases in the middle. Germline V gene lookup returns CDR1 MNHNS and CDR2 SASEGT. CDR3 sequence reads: CASRENTEAFF. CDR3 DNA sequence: TGTGCCAGCAGGGAGAACACTGAAGCTTTCTTT.

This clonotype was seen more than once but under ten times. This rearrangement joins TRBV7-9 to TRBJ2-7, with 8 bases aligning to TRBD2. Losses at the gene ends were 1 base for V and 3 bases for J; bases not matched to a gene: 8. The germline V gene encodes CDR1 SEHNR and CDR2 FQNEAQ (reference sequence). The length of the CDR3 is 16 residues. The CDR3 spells CASSLVHSGSRYEQYF. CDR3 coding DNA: TGTGCCAGCAGCTTAGTACACAGCGGGAGTCGCTACGAGCAGTACTTC.

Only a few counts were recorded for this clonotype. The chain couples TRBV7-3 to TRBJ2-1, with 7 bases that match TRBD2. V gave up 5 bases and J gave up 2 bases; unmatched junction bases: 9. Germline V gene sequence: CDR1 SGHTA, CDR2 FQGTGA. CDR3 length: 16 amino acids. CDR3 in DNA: TGTGCCAGCAGCCTACAAGCGGGACGGCCCTACAATGAGCAGTTCTTC. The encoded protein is CASSLQAGRPYNEQFF.

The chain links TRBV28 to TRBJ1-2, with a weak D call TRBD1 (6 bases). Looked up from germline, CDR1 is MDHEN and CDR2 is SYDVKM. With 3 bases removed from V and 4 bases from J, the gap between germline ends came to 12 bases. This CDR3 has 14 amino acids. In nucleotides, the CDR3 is TGTGCCAGCAGTTTGCCGGGGACACGCTATGGCTACACCTTC. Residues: CASSLPGTRYGYTF.

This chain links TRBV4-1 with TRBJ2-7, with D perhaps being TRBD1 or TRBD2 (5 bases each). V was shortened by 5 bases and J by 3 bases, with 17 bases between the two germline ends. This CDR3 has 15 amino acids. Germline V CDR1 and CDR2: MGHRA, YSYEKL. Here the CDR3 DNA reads TGCGCCAGCAGCTTCTTTCCCGGGGCCCGCTACGAGCAGTACTTC. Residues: CASSFFPGARYEQYF.

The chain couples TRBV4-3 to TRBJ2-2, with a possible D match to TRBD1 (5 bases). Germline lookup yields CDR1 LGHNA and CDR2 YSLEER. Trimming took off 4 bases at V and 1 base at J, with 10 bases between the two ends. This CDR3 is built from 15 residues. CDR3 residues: CASSPYQGNTGELFF. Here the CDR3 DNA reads TGCGCCAGCAGCCCTTACCAGGGGAACACCGGGGAGCTGTTTTTT.

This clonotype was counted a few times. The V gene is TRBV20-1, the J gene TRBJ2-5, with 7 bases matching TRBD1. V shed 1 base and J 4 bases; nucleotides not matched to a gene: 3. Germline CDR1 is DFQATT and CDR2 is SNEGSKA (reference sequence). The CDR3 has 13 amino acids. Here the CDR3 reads CSARGRTGETQYF. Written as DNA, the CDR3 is TGCAGTGCTAGAGGTCGGACAGGAGAGACCCAGTACTTC.

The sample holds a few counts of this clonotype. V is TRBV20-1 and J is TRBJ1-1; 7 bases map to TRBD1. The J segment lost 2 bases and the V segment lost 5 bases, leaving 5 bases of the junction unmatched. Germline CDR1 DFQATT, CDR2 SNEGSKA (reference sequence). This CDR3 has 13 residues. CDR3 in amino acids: CSALSGGNTEAFF. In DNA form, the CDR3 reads TGCAGTGCTCTTTCAGGGGGAAACACTGAAGCTTTCTTT.

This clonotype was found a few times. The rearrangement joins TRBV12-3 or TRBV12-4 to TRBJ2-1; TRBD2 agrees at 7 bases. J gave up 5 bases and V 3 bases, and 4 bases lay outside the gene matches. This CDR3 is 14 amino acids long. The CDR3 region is CASSFSGRHNEQFF. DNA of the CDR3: TGTGCCAGCAGTTTTAGCGGGCGCCACAATGAGCAGTTCTTC.

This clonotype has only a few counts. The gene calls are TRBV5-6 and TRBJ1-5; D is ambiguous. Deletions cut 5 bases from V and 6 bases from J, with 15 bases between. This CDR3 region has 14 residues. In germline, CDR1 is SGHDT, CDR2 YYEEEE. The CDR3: CASSRQGILQPQHF. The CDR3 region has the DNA TGTGCCAGCAGTCGGCAAGGGATCCTTCAGCCCCAGCATTTT.

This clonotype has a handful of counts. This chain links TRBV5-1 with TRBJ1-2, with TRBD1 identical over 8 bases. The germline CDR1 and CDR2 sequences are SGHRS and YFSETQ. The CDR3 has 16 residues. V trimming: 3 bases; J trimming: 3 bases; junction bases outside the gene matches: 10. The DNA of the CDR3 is TGCGCCAGCAGCTCGCCCCGGACAGGGCCGTACTATGGCTACACCTTC. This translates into CASSSPRTGPYYGYTF.